This passage covers 16 T cell receptor beta chains from one sample sequenced in a study of shared clonotypes between healthy human individuals. Selected positively for CCR7 and CD45RO-negative, naive CD8 cells excluded terminally differentiated effector memory CD45RA+ cells. The table came from immunoSEQ multiplex PCR; TCRdb's copy has only in-frame clones and leaves some out. The top ten clones hold more than 0.9% of a sample with about 2 million clones, about 95% of them seen once. Material: naive CD8+ T cells sorted from blood. Receptor source: a man between 18 and 35 years old in good health.

The chain links TRBV7-9 to TRBJ2-7, with unresolved D. Germline V gene lookup returns CDR1 SEHNR and CDR2 FQNEAQ (reference sequence). This CDR3 is built from 14 residues. Trimming removed 6 bases at V and 2 bases at J, with 14 bases between. CDR3 DNA sequence: TGTGCCAGCAGTAACGGGTCTTGGGCCTACGAGCAGTACTTC. Translated, it gives CASSNGSWAYEQYF.

The chain employs TRBV2 and TRBJ2-7; possibly TRBD2 for D (7 bases). Trimming cost V 3 bases and J 1 base, with 10 bases left between them. Per the germline V gene, CDR1 is SNHLY and CDR2 is FYNNEI. The CDR3 spans 14 residues. The CDR3 sequence: CASSDGGLSYEQYF. The CDR3 coding sequence is TGTGCCAGCAGTGACGGGGGGCTTTCCTACGAGCAGTACTTC. Full variable domain (remainder filled in from reference TRBV2 and TRBJ2-7): EPEVTQTPSHQVTQMGQEVILRCVPISNHLYFYWYRQILGQKVEFLVSFYNNEISEKSEIFDDQFSVERPDGSNFTLKIRSTKLEDSAMYFCASSDGGLSYEQYFGPGTRLTVT.

The gene calls are TRBV4-1 and TRBJ1-6, with D hard to call. Germline V gene sequence: CDR1 MGHRA, CDR2 YSYEKL. V dropped 2 bases and J dropped 7 bases, with 12 bases sitting between them. This CDR3 comprises 15 residues. The CDR3 DNA reads TGCGCCAGCAGCCAACCAGGACTTGTCAATTCACCCCTCCACTTT. Translation gives CASSQPGLVNSPLHF.

A few counts support this clone. CDR3 protein: CASSLVTGNYGYTF. The CDR3 region has the DNA TGCGCCAGCAGCTTGGTTACAGGAAACTATGGCTACACCTTC. This chain joins TRBV5-1 and TRBJ1-2; a possible D gene is TRBD1 (5 bases). With 0 bases removed from V and 2 bases from J, the gap between germline ends came to 8 bases. The CDR3 runs to 14 residues. Germline V gene data show CDR1 as SGHRS and CDR2 as YFSETQ.

The chain employs TRBV11-2 and TRBJ2-7; a weak D match, TRBD1 (5 bases). Germline values: CDR1 SGHAT, CDR2 FQNNGV. Trimming removed 8 bases at V and 3 bases at J, with 14 bases between. The CDR3 consists of 13 residues. The CDR3 DNA sequence: TGTGCCAGCCTTCTCGACAGATACTACGAGCAGTACTTC. It codes for CASLLDRYYEQYF.

The CDR3 reads CASSAPMSDRDYGYTF. The CDR3 coding sequence is TGTGCCAGCAGCGCCCCAATGTCCGACAGGGATTATGGCTACACCTTC. V gene TRBV9 combines with J gene TRBJ1-2; 7 bases match TRBD1. The V segment lost 3 bases and the J segment 5 bases; nucleotides outside the gene matches: 13. The germline CDR1 and CDR2 sequences are SGDLS and YYNGEE. This CDR3 comprises 16 residues. The full variable domain, with the rest looked up from reference TRBV9 and TRBJ1-2, is DSGVTQTPKHLITATGQRVTLRCSPRSGDLSVYWYQQSLDQGLQFLIQYYNGEERAKGNILERFSAQQFPDLHSELNLSSLELGDSALYFCASSAPMSDRDYGYTFGSGTRLTVV.

The chain uses TRBV29-1 and TRBJ1-2, with a possible D match to TRBD1 (6 bases). CDR3 length: 16 residues. The germline CDR1 and CDR2 sequences are SQVTM and ANQGSEA. V lost 0 bases, J lost 3 bases, and 17 bases lay in between. CDR3: CSVEEGEGDTYYGYTF. The CDR3 bases are TGCAGCGTTGAAGAAGGGGAGGGGGATACGTACTATGGCTACACCTTC.

J is TRBJ2-5 and V is TRBV7-9; TRBD2 matches 7 bases. This CDR3 has 18 amino acids. V shed 4 bases, J shed 4 bases, and the junction held 18 bases outside the gene matches. Germline V gene data show CDR1 as SEHNR and CDR2 as FQNEAQ (reference sequence). CDR3 sequence: CASSSAGGLGVPPETQYF. The CDR3, as DNA: TGTGCCAGCAGCTCCGCCGGCGGACTAGGAGTTCCCCCAGAGACCCAGTACTTC.

Concerning this clone: Other DNA sequences in the sample encode the same CDR3. The chain is built from TRBV28 and TRBJ1-2; weak D call: TRBD1 (6 bases). The CDR3 runs 16 residues. The V and J ends lost 8 bases and 9 bases respectively, with 28 bases between them. Germline-derived CDR1 and CDR2 are MDHEN and SYDVKM. The CDR3: CASHSRWVGGPDSYTF. The DNA for the CDR3 is TGTGCCAGCCACTCTCGCTGGGTAGGGGGACCCGATAGCTACACCTTC.

The chain couples TRBV10-3 to TRBJ2-3; D gene ambiguous. Germline loops: CDR1 ENHRY, CDR2 SYGVKD. The CDR3 spans 14 residues. V shed 3 bases and J shed 2 bases, with 9 bases lying between them. CDR3 sequence (DNA): TGTGCCATCAGTGATGCCGGATCCACAGATACGCAGTATTTT. Protein: CAISDAGSTDTQYF.

This sequence joins TRBV27 and TRBJ2-7; 9 nucleotides align to TRBD1. V gave up 8 bases and J gave up 2 bases; unmatched junction bases: 4. The CDR3 is 13 amino acids. Germline CDR1 and CDR2: MNHEY and SMNVEV (reference sequence). CDR3 bases: TGTGCCAGCGGGACAGGGAGGCCCTACGAGCAGTACTTC. Amino acid sequence: CASGTGRPYEQYF.

V gene TRBV11-2 combines with J gene TRBJ2-2, with 7 bases identical to TRBD1. Germline V gene data show CDR1 as SGHAT and CDR2 as FQNNGV. Unmatched junction bases numbered 2, after V lost 0 bases and J lost 7 bases. The CDR3 has 14 amino acids. The CDR3 bases are TGTGCCAGCAGCTTAGACCAGGGGGTCGGGGAGCTGTTTTTT. Residues: CASSLDQGVGELFF.

The chain couples TRBV4-1 to TRBJ1-1, with 7 positions matching TRBD1. The CDR3 runs 16 residues. The V gene's germline CDR1 is MGHRA and CDR2 YSYEKL. The J segment lost 0 bases and the V segment lost 4 bases, leaving 8 bases of the junction unmatched. CDR3: CASSPISTGLNTEAFF. Written as DNA, the CDR3 is TGCGCCAGCAGCCCGATATCGACAGGGTTGAACACTGAAGCTTTCTTT.

The chain recombines TRBV4-1 with TRBJ1-2; perhaps TRBD1 as D (6 bases). Germline V gene sequence: CDR1 MGHRA, CDR2 YSYEKL. V gave up 2 bases and J gave up 8 bases, with 15 bases separating them. The CDR3 spans 14 residues. In DNA, the CDR3 is TGCGCCAGCAGCCAAAAACAGGGTTTGGGGGGCTACACCTTC. Protein sequence: CASSQKQGLGGYTF.

The chain combines TRBV19 with TRBJ1-2; 7 bases are a match to TRBD1. After removal of 2 bases from V and 6 bases from J, the junction contained 6 bases not matched to a gene. The V gene's germline CDR1 is LNHDA and CDR2 SQIVND (reference sequence). The CDR3 is 14 amino acids. The CDR3 DNA reads as TGTGCCAGTAGTATAAAGTCGACAGGGCATGGCTACACCTTC. Its translation is CASSIKSTGHGYTF.

V and J are TRBV10-3 and TRBJ1-5; the D is unclear. CDR3 length: 12 residues. Trimming shortened V by 11 bases and J by 2 bases, and 10 bases separated the two germline ends. Germline CDR1 and CDR2: ENHRY and SYGVKD. Here the CDR3 DNA reads TGTGCCTCCTCGGTGGGCAATCAGCCCCAGCATTTT. Encoded protein: CASSVGNQPQHF.